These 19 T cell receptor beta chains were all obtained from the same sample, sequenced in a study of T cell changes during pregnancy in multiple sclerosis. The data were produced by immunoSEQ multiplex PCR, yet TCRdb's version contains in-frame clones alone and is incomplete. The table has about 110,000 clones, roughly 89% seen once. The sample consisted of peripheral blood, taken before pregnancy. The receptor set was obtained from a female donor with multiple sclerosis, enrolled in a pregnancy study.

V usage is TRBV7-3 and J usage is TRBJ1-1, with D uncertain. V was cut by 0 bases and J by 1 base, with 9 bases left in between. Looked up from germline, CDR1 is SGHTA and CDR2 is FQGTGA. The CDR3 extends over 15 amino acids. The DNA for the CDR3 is TGTGCCAGCAGCTTAACGGCCGACACGAACACTGAAGCTTTCTTT. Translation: CASSLTADTNTEAFF.

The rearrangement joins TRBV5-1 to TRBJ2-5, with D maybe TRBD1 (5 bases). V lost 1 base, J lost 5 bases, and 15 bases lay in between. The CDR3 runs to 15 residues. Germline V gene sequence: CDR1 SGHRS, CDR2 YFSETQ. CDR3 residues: CASSLLRGGRETQYF. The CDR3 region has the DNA TGCGCCAGCAGCTTGTTAAGGGGTGGACGGGAGACCCAGTACTTC.

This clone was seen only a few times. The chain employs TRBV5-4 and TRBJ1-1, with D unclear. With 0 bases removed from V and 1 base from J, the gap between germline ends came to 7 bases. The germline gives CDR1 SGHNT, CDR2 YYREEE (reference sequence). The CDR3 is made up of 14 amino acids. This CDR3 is CASSLEQTNTEAFF. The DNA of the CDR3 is TGTGCCAGCAGCTTGGAACAGACGAACACTGAAGCTTTCTTT.

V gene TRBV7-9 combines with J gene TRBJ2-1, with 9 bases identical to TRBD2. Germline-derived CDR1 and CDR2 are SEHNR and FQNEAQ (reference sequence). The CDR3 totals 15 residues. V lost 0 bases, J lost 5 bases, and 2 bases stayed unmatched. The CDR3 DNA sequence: TGTGCCAGCAGCTTAGCGAGCGGGAGGAACAATGAGCAGTTCTTC. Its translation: CASSLASGRNNEQFF.

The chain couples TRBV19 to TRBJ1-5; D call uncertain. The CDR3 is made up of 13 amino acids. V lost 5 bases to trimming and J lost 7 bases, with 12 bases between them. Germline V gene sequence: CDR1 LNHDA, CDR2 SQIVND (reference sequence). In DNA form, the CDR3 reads TGTGCCAGTAGTCCCAGACCGGGGCAGCCCCAGCATTTT. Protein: CASSPRPGQPQHF.

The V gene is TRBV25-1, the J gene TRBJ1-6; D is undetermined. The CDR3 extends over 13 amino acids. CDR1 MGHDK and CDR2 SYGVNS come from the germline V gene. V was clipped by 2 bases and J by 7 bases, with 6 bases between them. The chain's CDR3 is CASSETRNSPLHF. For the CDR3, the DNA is TGTGCCAGCAGTGAAACCAGAAATTCACCCCTCCACTTT.

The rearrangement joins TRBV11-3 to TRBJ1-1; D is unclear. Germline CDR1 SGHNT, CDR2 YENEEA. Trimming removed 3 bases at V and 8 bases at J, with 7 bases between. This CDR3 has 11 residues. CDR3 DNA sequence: TGTGCCAGCAGCTTTAGAGGGGAAGCTTTCTTT. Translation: CASSFRGEAFF.

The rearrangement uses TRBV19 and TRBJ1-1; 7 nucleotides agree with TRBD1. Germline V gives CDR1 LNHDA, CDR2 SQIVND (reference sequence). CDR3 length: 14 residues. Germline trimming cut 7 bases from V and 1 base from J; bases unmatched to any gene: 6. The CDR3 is CASTRDSANTEAFF. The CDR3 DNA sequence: TGTGCCAGTACGCGGGACAGTGCGAACACTGAAGCTTTCTTT.

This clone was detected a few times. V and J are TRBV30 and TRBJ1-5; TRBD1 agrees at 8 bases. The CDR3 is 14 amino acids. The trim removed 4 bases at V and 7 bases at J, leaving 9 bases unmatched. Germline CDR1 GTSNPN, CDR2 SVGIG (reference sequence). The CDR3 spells CAWNPDRGGQPQHF. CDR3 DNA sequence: TGTGCCTGGAACCCCGACAGGGGCGGGCAGCCCCAGCATTTT.

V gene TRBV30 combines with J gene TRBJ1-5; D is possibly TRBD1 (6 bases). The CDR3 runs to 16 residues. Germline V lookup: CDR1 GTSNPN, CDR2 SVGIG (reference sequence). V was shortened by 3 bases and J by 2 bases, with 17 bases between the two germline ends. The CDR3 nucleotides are TGTGCCTGGAGCCTCCGCGGGGGCGGGGGCAATCAGCCCCAGCATTTT. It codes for CAWSLRGGGGNQPQHF.

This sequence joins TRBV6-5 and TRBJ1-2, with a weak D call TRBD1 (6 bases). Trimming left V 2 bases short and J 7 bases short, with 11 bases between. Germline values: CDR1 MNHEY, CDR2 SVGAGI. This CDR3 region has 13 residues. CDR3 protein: CASSYRTEGGYTF. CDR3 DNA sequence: TGTGCCAGCAGTTACCGGACAGAAGGTGGCTACACCTTC.

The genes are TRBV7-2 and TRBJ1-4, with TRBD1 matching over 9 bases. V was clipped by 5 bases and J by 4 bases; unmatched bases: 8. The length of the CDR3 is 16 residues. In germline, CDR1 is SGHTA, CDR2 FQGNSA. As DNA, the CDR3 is TGTGCCAGCAGCGTCGACAGGGGGGTGATTAATGAAAAACTGTTTTTT. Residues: CASSVDRGVINEKLFF.

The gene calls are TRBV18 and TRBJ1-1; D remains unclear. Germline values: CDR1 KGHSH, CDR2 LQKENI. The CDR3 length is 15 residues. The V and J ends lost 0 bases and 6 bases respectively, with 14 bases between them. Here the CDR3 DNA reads TGTGCCAGCTCACCACCGGTCGAGACATTCCCTGAAGCTTTCTTT. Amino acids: CASSPPVETFPEAFF.

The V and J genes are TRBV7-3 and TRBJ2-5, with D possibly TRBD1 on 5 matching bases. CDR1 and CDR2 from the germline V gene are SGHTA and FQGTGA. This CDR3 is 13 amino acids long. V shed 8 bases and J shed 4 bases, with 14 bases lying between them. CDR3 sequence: CASAPGNGETQYF. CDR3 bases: TGTGCCAGCGCCCCAGGGAATGGAGAGACCCAGTACTTC.

CDR3 protein: CASRTTAGGIWDTQYF. The CDR3 coding sequence is TGTGCCAGCAGAACGACAGCGGGAGGGATTTGGGATACGCAGTATTTT. The V gene is TRBV5-4, the J gene TRBJ2-3, with 10 bases matching TRBD2. This CDR3 has 16 amino acids. Germline CDR1 is SGHNT and CDR2 is YYREEE (reference sequence). V was pared by 5 bases and J by 6 bases, with 12 bases of the junction left unmatched.

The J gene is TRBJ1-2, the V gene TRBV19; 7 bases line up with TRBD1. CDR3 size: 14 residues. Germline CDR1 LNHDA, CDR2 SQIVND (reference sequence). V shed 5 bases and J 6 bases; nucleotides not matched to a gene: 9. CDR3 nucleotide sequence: TGTGCCAGTAGTCGGGACAGACTTTCCGATGGCTACACCTTC. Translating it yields CASSRDRLSDGYTF.

This CDR3 reads CALQGGAGGYTF. CDR3 sequence (DNA): TGTGCCCTACAGGGAGGGGCCGGTGGCTACACCTTC. This chain joins TRBV19 and TRBJ1-2, with D possibly matching TRBD1 (6 bases). V was cut by 11 bases and J by 7 bases, with 17 bases left in between. The CDR3 has 12 residues. Per the germline V gene, CDR1 is LNHDA and CDR2 is SQIVND (reference sequence).

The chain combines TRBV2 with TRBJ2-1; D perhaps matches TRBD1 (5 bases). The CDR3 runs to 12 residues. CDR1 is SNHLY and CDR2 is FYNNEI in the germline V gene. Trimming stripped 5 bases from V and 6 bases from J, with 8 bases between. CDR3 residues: CASSQGSNEQFF. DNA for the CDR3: TGTGCCAGCAGTCAGGGATCCAATGAGCAGTTCTTC.

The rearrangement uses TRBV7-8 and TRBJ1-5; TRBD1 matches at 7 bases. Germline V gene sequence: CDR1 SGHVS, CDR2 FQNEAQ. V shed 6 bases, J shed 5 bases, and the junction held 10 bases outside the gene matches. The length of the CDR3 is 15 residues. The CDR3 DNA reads TGTGCCAGCAGAGCTGACAGGGACCCCTATCAGCCCCAGCATTTT. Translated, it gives CASRADRDPYQPQHF.